Presented here are 15 T cell receptor beta chains from one specimen sequenced in a study of blood T cell repertoires in COVID-19. Clones were read by immunoSEQ multiplex PCR, and TCRdb kept only the in-frame ones, dropping some. The sample consists of 130,000 to 150,000 clones, about four fifths of them appearing once. Sequences were obtained from PBMCs or T cells enriched from blood (not recorded which). The receptors derive from a woman aged 45-65 years who had been exposed to COVID-19.

V usage is TRBV25-1 and J usage is TRBJ1-6, with TRBD1 identical over 8 bases. V dropped 6 bases and J dropped 7; count of bases not matched to a gene: 5. From germline, CDR1 is MGHDK and CDR2 SYGVNS. The CDR3 runs 14 residues. The chain's CDR3 is CASRGDRSNSPLHF. In DNA, the CDR3 is TGTGCCAGCAGGGGGGACAGGTCAAATTCACCCCTCCACTTT.

The chain links TRBV2 to TRBJ1-2; tentative D call: TRBD1 (6 bases). Looked up from germline, CDR1 is SNHLY and CDR2 is FYNNEI. The CDR3 has 15 residues. Trimming pared 7 bases from V and 0 bases from J, leaving 15 bases between. This CDR3 reads CASTDRQAANYGYTF. The CDR3 bases are TGTGCCAGCACCGACCGACAGGCGGCTAACTATGGCTACACCTTC.

This sequence joins TRBV9 and TRBJ1-5; unclear D gene. The CDR3 sequence is 12 residues long. Germline lookup yields CDR1 SGDLS and CDR2 YYNGEE. V was trimmed by 0 bases and J by 9 bases, leaving 7 bases between them. CDR3 in amino acids: CASSVGAGPQHF. As DNA, the CDR3 is TGTGCCAGCAGCGTAGGGGCCGGGCCCCAGCATTTT.

V is TRBV6-5 and J is TRBJ2-5; a weak D match, TRBD1 (7 bases). Trimming left V 6 bases short and J 7 bases short, with 12 bases between. Germline CDR1 reads MNHEY; CDR2 reads SVGAGI. This CDR3 contains 12 residues. The CDR3 nucleotides are TGTGCCAGCAGCCCCCAGGGGGGGACCCAGTACTTC. This gives the protein CASSPQGGTQYF.

This chain uses TRBV7-9 with TRBJ1-6, with 8 bases identical to TRBD1. V lost 0 bases to trimming and J lost 5 bases; unmatched junction nucleotides: 6. CDR1 and CDR2 (germline): SEHNR, FQNEAQ (reference sequence). The CDR3 length is 17 residues. In DNA form, the CDR3 reads TGTGCCAGCAGCTTAGCTCAGGGGGCGGTAAATAATTCACCCCTCCACTTT. Its translation: CASSLAQGAVNNSPLHF.

J is TRBJ2-7 and V is TRBV10-1, with 11 nucleotides matching TRBD2. The J segment lost 7 bases and the V segment lost 6 bases, leaving 11 bases of the junction unmatched. Germline lookup yields CDR1 WNHNN and CDR2 SYGVQD (reference sequence). The CDR3 extends over 15 amino acids. CDR3 in DNA: TGCGCCAGCAGCGCGGGACTAGCGGCCACCTCTGAGCAGTACTTC. Residues: CASSAGLAATSEQYF.

The V call is TRBV7-3, the J call TRBJ1-1; 9 bases align to TRBD1. The germline gives CDR1 SGHTA, CDR2 FQGTGA. The CDR3 covers 19 residues. With V trimmed by 3 bases and J by 5 bases, 19 bases remained unmatched. The CDR3 is CASSFRAQGAMSMRTEAFF. DNA for the CDR3: TGTGCCAGCAGCTTCAGAGCACAGGGGGCGATGTCAATGAGGACTGAAGCTTTCTTT.

The V call is TRBV3-1 (or the pseudogene TRBV3-2), the J call TRBJ2-1; D unresolved. The CDR3 totals 14 residues. The V and J ends lost 4 bases and 6 bases respectively, with 13 bases between them. The germline V gene has CDR1 LGHDT and CDR2 YNNKEL (reference sequence). CDR3 protein: CASSPALTGNEQFF. The CDR3 DNA reads TGTGCCAGCAGCCCGGCCTTGACGGGCAATGAGCAGTTCTTC.

V and J are TRBV12-3 or TRBV12-4 and TRBJ2-7, with TRBD2 identical over 7 bases. V dropped 10 bases and J dropped 6; count of bases not matched to a gene: 12. There are 13 residues in the CDR3. Written as DNA, the CDR3 is TGTGCCACCGCGAACAGCGGGGTCCCCGAGCAGTACTTC. Its protein product is CATANSGVPEQYF.

This sequence joins TRBV7-8 and TRBJ1-4; 8 positions agree with TRBD1. Germline V gives CDR1 SGHVS, CDR2 FQNEAQ. This CDR3 contains 16 residues. V was clipped by 5 bases and J by 0 bases; unmatched bases: 5. The CDR3 bases are TGTGCCAGCAGCCCTGACAGGGGAACAACTAATGAAAAACTGTTTTTT. It yields the protein CASSPDRGTTNEKLFF.

CDR3 protein: CASNDRVTYEQYF. DNA of the CDR3: TGTGCCAGCAACGACAGGGTAACCTACGAGCAGTACTTC. This chain uses TRBV11-2 with TRBJ2-7; TRBD1 aligns across 7 bases. Germline V gene sequence: CDR1 SGHAT, CDR2 FQNNGV. V trimming: 7 bases; J trimming: 2 bases; junction bases outside the gene matches: 5. This CDR3 contains 13 residues.

This clone was seen more than once but under ten times. The chain recombines TRBV4-2 with TRBJ1-4; 8 bases fit TRBD1. The CDR3 runs to 16 residues. V lost 0 bases, J lost 5 bases, and 5 bases stayed unmatched. Germline V CDR1 and CDR2: LGHNA, YNFKEQ. The CDR3 region has the DNA TGTGCCAGCAGCCAAGAAGCCACAGGGGGGAATGAAAAACTGTTTTTT. Protein product: CASSQEATGGNEKLFF.

This clone was seen just once. This chain links TRBV2 with TRBJ1-1; D may be TRBD1 (5 bases). Trimming left V 7 bases short and J 1 base short, with 16 bases between. The CDR3 is 15 residues long. Germline V gives CDR1 SNHLY, CDR2 FYNNEI. The CDR3 DNA is TGTGCCAGCACCCCAGGGATCTTGGGGAACACTGAAGCTTTCTTT. Its translation is CASTPGILGNTEAFF.

The gene calls are TRBV11-2 and TRBJ1-1; D ambiguous. Trimming pared 0 bases from V and 2 bases from J, leaving 10 bases between. The germline CDR1 and CDR2 sequences are SGHAT and FQNNGV. The CDR3 is 15 residues long. CDR3 nucleotides: TGTGCCAGCAGCTTAGATCCCGCCGGTAACACTGAAGCTTTCTTT. Translating it yields CASSLDPAGNTEAFF.

The chain employs TRBV29-1 and TRBJ2-3; 9 bases are a match to TRBD2. J lost 1 base, V lost 0 bases, and 17 bases had no gene match. This CDR3 has 20 amino acids. Germline V gene lookup returns CDR1 SQVTM and CDR2 ANQGSEA. The CDR3 is CSVEDPWSAGGQVGTDTQYF. Written as DNA, the CDR3 is TGCAGCGTTGAAGATCCTTGGTCGGCGGGGGGGCAGGTAGGCACAGATACGCAGTATTTT.